The present entry profiles one T cell receptor (beta chain) with its context. No antigen is known for it. The entry originates in a study of T cell repertoires in cytomegalovirus infection. In the study overall: CMV epitopes, recently identified HLA-C-restricted and well-studied HLA-B-restricted, were used. Matching HLA type and CMV infection were both indicated by public TCR beta signatures.

Germline-derived CDR1 and CDR2 are LNHDA and SQIVND (reference sequence). V was clipped by 9 bases and J by 3 bases; unmatched bases: 7. The CDR3 sequence is 13 residues long. TCRdb fed the reads into MiXCR, producing one record per CDR3 protein. The data show roughly 69,000 distinct CDR3 sequences, with around 20% seen just once and over 65% held by the top ten. Regarding the study as a whole: Carriage of CMV together with the relevant HLA was identifiable through cumulative public TCR beta family frequency. The ex vivo response was dominated by HLA-C-restricted CMV-specific TCR beta clonotypes.

This TCR came from a human donor in good health (CMV status not recorded). Some clones in this sample may be carry-over from other donors' samples. Here the sequenced sample was CD8+ T cells from cultured PBMCs, taken from culture after CMV antigen stimulation. This chain connects TRBV19 to TRBJ1-1, with 7 bases matching TRBD1. The CDR3 is CASRLTGHTEAFF. The CDR3, as DNA: TGTGCCAGCCGACTGACAGGGCACACTGAAGCTTTCTTT.